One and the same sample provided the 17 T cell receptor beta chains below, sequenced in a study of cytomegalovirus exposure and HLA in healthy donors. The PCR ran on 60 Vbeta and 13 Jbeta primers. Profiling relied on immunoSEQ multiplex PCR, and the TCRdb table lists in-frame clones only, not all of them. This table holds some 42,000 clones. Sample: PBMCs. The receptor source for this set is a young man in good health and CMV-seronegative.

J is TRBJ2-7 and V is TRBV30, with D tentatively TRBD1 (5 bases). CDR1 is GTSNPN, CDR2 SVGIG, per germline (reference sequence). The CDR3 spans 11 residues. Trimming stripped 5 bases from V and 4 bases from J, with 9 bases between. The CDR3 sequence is CAWVQGYEQYF. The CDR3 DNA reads TGTGCCTGGGTGCAGGGTTACGAGCAGTACTTC.

Here the CDR3 reads CASTGLGGIETQYF. The CDR3 coding sequence is TGCGCCAGCACCGGGCTGGGGGGAATAGAGACCCAGTACTTC. This sequence joins TRBV5-1 and TRBJ2-5; D possibly corresponds to TRBD2 (6 bases). The CDR3 length is 14 residues. V was trimmed by 6 bases and J by 4 bases, leaving 16 bases between them. Looked up from germline, CDR1 is SGHRS and CDR2 is YFSETQ.

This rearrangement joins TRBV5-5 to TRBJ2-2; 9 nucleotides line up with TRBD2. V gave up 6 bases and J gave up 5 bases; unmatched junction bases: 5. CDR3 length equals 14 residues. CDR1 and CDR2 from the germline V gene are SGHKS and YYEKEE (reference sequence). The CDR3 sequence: CASNLAGVTGELFF. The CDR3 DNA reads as TGTGCCAGCAACTTAGCGGGAGTGACCGGGGAGCTGTTTTTT.

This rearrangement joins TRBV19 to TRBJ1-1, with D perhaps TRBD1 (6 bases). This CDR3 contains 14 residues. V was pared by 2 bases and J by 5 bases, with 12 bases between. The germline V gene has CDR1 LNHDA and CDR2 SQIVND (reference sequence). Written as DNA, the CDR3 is TGTGCCAGTAGTATACGGGGGGCGCGGACTGAAGCTTTCTTT. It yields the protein CASSIRGARTEAFF.

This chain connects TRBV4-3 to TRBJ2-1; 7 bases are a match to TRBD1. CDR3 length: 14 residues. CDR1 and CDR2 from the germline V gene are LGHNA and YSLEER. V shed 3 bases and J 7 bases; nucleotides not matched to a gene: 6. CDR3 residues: CASSHWDSPNEQFF. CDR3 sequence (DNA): TGCGCCAGCAGCCACTGGGACAGTCCTAATGAGCAGTTCTTC.

CDR3 region: CASSQERLAGGSYNEQFF. The CDR3 DNA reads TGCGCCAGCAGCCAAGAGAGGCTAGCGGGAGGGTCCTACAATGAGCAGTTCTTC. The chain joins TRBV4-3 to TRBJ2-1, with TRBD2 matching 12 bases. J was trimmed by 1 base and V by 0 bases; bases with no gene match: 4. This CDR3 comprises 18 residues. CDR1 LGHNA and CDR2 YSLEER come from the germline V gene.

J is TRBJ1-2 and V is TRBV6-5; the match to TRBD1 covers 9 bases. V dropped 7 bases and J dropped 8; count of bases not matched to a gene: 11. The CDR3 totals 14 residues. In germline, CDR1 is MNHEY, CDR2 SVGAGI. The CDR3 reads CASTSGTGLRGYTF. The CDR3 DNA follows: TGTGCCAGCACGTCCGGGACAGGGCTTCGGGGCTACACCTTC.

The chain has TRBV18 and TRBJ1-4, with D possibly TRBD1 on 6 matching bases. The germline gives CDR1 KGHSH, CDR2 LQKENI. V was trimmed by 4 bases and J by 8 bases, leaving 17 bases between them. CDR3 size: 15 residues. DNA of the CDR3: TGTGCCAGCTCACGCCGACGGGGGGCTGAAGAAAAACTGTTTTTT. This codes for CASSRRRGAEEKLFF.

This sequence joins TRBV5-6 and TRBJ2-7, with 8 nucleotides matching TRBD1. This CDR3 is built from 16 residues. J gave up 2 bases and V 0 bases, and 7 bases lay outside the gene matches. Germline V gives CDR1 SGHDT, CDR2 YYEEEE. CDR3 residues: CASSLVGQGSTYEQYF. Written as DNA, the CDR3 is TGTGCCAGCAGCTTGGTCGGACAGGGATCTACCTACGAGCAGTACTTC.

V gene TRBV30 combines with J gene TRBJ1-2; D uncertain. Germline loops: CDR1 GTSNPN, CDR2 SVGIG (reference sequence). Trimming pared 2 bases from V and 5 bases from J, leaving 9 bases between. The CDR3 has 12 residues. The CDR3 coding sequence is TGTGCCTGGAGTCTAATACCTTATGGCTACACCTTC. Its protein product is CAWSLIPYGYTF. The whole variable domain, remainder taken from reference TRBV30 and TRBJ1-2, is SQTIHQWPATLVQPVGSPLSLECTVEGTSNPNLYWYRQAAGRGLQLLFYSVGIGQISSEVPQNLSASRPQDRQFILSSKKLLLSDSGFYLCAWSLIPYGYTFGSGTRLTVV.

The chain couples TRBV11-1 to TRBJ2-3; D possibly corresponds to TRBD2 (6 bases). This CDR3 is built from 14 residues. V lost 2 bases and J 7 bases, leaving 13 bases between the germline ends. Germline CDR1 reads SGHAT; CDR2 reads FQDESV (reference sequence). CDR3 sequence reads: CASSLIDGSHTQYF. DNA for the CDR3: TGTGCCAGCAGCTTAATCGACGGGAGCCATACGCAGTATTTT.

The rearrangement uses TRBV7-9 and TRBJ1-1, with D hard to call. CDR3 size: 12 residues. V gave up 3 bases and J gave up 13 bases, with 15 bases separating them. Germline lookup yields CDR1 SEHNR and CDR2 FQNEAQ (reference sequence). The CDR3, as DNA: TGTGCCAGCAGCTTGGCCCCATCCGAGGTTTTCTTT. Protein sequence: CASSLAPSEVFF.

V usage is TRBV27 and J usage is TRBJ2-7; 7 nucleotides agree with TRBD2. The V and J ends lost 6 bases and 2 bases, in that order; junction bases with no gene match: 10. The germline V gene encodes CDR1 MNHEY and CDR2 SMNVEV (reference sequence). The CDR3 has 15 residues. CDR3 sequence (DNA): TGTGCCAGCAGCCCAATGTGGGAGGGCACCTACGAGCAGTACTTC. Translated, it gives CASSPMWEGTYEQYF.

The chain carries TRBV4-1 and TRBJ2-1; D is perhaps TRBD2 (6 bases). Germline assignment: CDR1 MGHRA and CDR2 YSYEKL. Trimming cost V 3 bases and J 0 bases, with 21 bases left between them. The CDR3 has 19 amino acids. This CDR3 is CASSQEEGSGTPSYNEQFF. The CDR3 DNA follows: TGCGCCAGCAGCCAGGAAGAGGGTAGCGGCACCCCCTCCTACAATGAGCAGTTCTTC.

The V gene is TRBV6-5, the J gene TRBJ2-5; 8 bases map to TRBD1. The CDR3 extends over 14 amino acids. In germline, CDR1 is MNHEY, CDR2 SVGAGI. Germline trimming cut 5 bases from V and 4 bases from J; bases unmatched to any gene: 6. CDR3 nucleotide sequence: TGTGCCAGCAGTCACTACGACAGGGGAGAGACCCAGTACTTC. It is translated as CASSHYDRGETQYF.

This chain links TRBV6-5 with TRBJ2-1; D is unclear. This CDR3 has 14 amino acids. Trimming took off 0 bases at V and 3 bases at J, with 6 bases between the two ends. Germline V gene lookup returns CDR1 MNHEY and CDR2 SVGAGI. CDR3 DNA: TGTGCCAGCAGTTACTCGCCTAGCTACAATGAGCAGTTCTTC. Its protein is CASSYSPSYNEQFF.

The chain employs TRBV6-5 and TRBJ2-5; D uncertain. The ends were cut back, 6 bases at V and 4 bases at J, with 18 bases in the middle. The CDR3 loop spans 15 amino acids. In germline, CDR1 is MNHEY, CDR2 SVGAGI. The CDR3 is CASSHPLRGIETQYF. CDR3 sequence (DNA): TGTGCCAGCAGCCATCCTCTAAGAGGAATAGAGACCCAGTACTTC.